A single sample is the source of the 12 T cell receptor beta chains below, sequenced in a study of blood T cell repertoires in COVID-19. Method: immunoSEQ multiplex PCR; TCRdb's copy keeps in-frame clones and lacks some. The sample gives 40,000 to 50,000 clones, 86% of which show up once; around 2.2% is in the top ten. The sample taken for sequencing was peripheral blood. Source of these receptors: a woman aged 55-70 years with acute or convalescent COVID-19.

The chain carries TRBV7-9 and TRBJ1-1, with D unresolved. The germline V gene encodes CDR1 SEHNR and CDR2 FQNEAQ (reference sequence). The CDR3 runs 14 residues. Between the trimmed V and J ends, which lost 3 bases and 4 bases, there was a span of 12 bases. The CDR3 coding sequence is TGTGCCAGCAGCTTCCCCACATTTGGCACTGAAGCTTTCTTT. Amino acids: CASSFPTFGTEAFF. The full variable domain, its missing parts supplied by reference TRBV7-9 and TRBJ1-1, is DTGVSQNPRHKITKRGQNVTFRCDPISEHNRLYWYRQTLGQGPEFLTYFQNEAQLEKSRLLSDRFSAERPKGSFSTLEIQRTEQGDSAMYLCASSFPTFGTEAFFGQGTRLTVV.

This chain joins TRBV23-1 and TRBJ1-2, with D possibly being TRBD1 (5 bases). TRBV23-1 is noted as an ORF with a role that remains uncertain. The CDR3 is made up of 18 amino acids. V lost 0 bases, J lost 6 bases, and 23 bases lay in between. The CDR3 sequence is CASSQSPPSQGGTDGYTF. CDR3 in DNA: TGCGCCAGCAGTCAATCTCCCCCCTCCCAGGGAGGAACTGATGGCTACACCTTC.

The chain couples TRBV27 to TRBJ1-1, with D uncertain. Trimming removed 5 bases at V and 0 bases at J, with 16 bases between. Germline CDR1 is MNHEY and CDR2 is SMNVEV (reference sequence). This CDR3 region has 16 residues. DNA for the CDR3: TGTGCCAGCAGTCCAGGCCTTGGCAGTCTGAACACTGAAGCTTTCTTT. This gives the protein CASSPGLGSLNTEAFF.

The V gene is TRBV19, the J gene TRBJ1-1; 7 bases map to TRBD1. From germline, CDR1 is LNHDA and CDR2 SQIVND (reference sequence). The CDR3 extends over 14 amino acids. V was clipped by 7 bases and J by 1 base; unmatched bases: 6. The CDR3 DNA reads TGTGCCAGTACATTTGACAGGGCGAACACTGAAGCTTTCTTT. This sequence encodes CASTFDRANTEAFF.

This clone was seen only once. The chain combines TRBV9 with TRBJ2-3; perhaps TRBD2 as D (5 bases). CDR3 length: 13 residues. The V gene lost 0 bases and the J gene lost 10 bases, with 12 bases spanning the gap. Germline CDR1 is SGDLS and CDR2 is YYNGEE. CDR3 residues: CASSVEVTGAQYF. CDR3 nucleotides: TGTGCCAGCAGCGTAGAGGTTACCGGGGCGCAGTATTTT.

CDR3 sequence (DNA): TGCGCCAGCAGCCAAGATCATCAGGGCCGCTACGAGCAGTACTTC. The encoded protein is CASSQDHQGRYEQYF. The chain uses TRBV4-1 and TRBJ2-7; possible D gene TRBD1, 5 bases. There are 15 residues in the CDR3. V was trimmed by 0 bases and J by 3 bases, leaving 12 bases between them. The germline gives CDR1 MGHRA, CDR2 YSYEKL.

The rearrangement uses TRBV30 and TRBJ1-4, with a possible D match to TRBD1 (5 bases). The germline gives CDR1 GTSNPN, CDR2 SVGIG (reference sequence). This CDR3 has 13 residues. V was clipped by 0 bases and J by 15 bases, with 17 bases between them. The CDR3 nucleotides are TGTGCCTGGAGTGTATCAAGGGAGGACACCATGTTTTTT. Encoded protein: CAWSVSREDTMFF.

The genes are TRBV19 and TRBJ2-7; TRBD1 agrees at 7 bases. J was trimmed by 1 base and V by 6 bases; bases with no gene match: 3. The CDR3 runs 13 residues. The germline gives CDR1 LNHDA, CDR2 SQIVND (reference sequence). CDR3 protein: CASRGQFSYEQYF. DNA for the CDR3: TGTGCCAGTAGGGGACAGTTTTCCTACGAGCAGTACTTC.

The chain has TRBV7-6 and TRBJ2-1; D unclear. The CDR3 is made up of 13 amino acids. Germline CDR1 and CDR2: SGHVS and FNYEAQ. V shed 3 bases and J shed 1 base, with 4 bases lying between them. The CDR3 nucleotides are TGTGCCAGCAGCTTTCAGTCCTACAATGAGCAGTTCTTC. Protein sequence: CASSFQSYNEQFF.

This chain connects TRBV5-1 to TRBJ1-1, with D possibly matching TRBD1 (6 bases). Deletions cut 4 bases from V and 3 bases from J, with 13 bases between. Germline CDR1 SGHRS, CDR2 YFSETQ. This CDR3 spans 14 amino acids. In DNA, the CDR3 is TGCGCCAGCAGCCTACAAGGGGGGGACACTGAAGCTTTCTTT. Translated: CASSLQGGDTEAFF.

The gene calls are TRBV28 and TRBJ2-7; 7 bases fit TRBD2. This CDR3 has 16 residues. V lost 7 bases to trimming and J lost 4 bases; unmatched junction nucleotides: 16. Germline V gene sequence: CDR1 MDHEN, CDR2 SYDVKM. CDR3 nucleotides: TGTGCCAGCAAGTCAGCTAGCGGATCAAGCGGTTACGAGCAGTACTTC. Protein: CASKSASGSSGYEQYF.

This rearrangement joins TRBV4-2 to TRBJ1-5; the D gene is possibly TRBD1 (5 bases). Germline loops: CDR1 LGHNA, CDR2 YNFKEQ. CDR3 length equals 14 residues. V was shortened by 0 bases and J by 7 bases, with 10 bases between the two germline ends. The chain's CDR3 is CASSQDSQGQPQHF. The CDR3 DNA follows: TGTGCCAGCAGCCAAGATTCCCAGGGCCAGCCCCAGCATTTT.